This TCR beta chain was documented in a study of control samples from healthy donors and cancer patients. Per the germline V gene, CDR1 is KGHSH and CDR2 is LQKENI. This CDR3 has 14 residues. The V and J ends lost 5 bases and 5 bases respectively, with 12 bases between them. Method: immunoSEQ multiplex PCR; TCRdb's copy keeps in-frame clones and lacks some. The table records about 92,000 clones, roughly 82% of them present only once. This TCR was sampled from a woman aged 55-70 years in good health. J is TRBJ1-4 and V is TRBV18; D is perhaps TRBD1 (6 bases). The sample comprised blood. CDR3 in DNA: TGTGCCAGCTCAGCTCGGACAGAAAATGAAAAACTGTTTTTT. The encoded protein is CASSARTENEKLFF.